The 28 T cell receptor beta chains given below trace back to one sample, sequenced in a study of cytomegalovirus exposure and HLA in healthy donors. The method was immunoSEQ multiplex PCR; TCRdb's version includes in-frame clones alone and lacks a portion of them. Of 100,000 to 150,000 clones listed, about 91% are singletons. Material: PBMCs. These receptors were obtained from a woman aged 18-29 years in good health and CMV-seronegative.

The chain carries TRBV19 and TRBJ2-2, with no clear D. CDR1 is LNHDA, CDR2 SQIVND, per germline (reference sequence). V lost 6 bases, J lost 5 bases, and 10 bases lay in between. The CDR3 length is 13 residues. CDR3 sequence reads: CASRTGATGELFF. The CDR3, as DNA: TGTGCCAGTAGGACTGGTGCGACCGGGGAGCTGTTTTTT.

The chain combines TRBV10-2 with TRBJ2-1; D is undetermined. The CDR3 sequence is 16 residues long. CDR1 is WSHSY, CDR2 SAAADI, per germline. Deletions cut 2 bases from V and 0 bases from J, with 11 bases between. The CDR3 DNA is TGCGCCAGCAGTGAGCATGGCGGAAGCTCCTACAATGAGCAGTTCTTC. Translating it yields CASSEHGGSSYNEQFF.

This clone was seen only once. The chain employs TRBV2 and TRBJ1-5, with D unclear. This CDR3 is built from 16 residues. CDR1 and CDR2 (germline): SNHLY, FYNNEI. The V gene lost 2 bases and the J gene lost 4 bases, with 15 bases spanning the gap. Here the CDR3 reads CASSEYPGFGNQPQHF. The CDR3 DNA is TGTGCCAGCAGTGAATACCCCGGGTTTGGGAATCAGCCCCAGCATTTT.

This chain joins TRBV2 and TRBJ1-4, with D unclear. With 5 bases removed from V and 4 bases from J, the gap between germline ends came to 17 bases. Germline lookup yields CDR1 SNHLY and CDR2 FYNNEI. This CDR3 region has 16 residues. The CDR3 region has the DNA TGTGCCAGCAGTCGGGAGGAGCTGAATAGTAATGAAAAACTGTTTTTT. This encodes CASSREELNSNEKLFF.

This clone occurred a few times. The V call is TRBV7-9, the J call TRBJ1-1; D gene ambiguous. The CDR3 spans 13 residues. The V gene's germline CDR1 is SEHNR and CDR2 FQNEAQ (reference sequence). The V end lost 5 bases, the J end lost 8 bases, and 15 bases lay between the germline ends. The DNA for the CDR3 is TGTGCCAGCAGCACCGAGTTCCCGCCCGAAGCTTTCTTT. Translating gives CASSTEFPPEAFF.

The table lists this clone with a count of one. The chain is built from TRBV5-1 and TRBJ2-5; 9 bases align to TRBD2. The CDR3 covers 17 residues. Unmatched junction bases numbered 7, after V lost 0 bases and J lost 1 base. CDR1 and CDR2 from the germline V gene are SGHRS and YFSETQ. CDR3 loop: CASSLGGGALSQETQYF. DNA for the CDR3: TGCGCCAGCAGCTTGGGCGGGGGGGCCTTAAGCCAAGAGACCCAGTACTTC.

The gene calls are TRBV6-1 and TRBJ2-7; 7 bases are a match to TRBD2. V shed 0 bases, J shed 3 bases, and the junction held 11 bases outside the gene matches. The germline V gene encodes CDR1 MNHNS and CDR2 SASEGT. The CDR3 has 17 residues. CDR3 sequence: CASSEASGRGDLYEQYF. Here the CDR3 DNA reads TGTGCCAGCAGTGAAGCATCCGGCCGGGGGGATCTCTACGAGCAGTACTTC.

The chain recombines TRBV28 with TRBJ2-2, with 8 positions matching TRBD1. There are 14 residues in the CDR3. With 6 bases clipped from V and 8 bases from J, the junction kept 8 bases outside the gene matches. Germline-derived CDR1 and CDR2 are MDHEN and SYDVKM. The CDR3 region is CASSDPQGAGELFF. The DNA of the CDR3 is TGTGCCAGCAGCGACCCCCAGGGGGCTGGGGAGCTGTTTTTT.

V gene TRBV6-6 combines with J gene TRBJ1-1, with 7 bases that match TRBD1. This CDR3 is built from 14 residues. Germline loops: CDR1 MNHNY, CDR2 SVGAGI (reference sequence). The ends lost 8 bases at V and 5 bases at J; junction bases unmatched: 11. The CDR3 here is CASQTGAGLTEAFF. As DNA, the CDR3 is TGTGCCAGCCAAACAGGGGCTGGACTTACTGAAGCTTTCTTT.

The chain couples TRBV14 to TRBJ1-2, with D possibly TRBD1 on 5 matching bases. V gave up 4 bases and J gave up 0 bases, with 18 bases separating them. CDR1 SGHDN and CDR2 FVKESK come from the germline V gene. The CDR3 loop spans 17 amino acids. In DNA, the CDR3 is TGTGCCAGCAGCCCTGCCGGGACGGGAGCTACTAACTATGGCTACACCTTC. Its translation is CASSPAGTGATNYGYTF.

This clone has a single count. The CDR3: CASSLAAVAPDPTGELFF. CDR3 sequence (DNA): TGTGCCAGCAGCTTAGCAGCGGTAGCCCCTGATCCCACCGGGGAGCTGTTTTTT. V gene TRBV13 combines with J gene TRBJ2-2; weak D call: TRBD2 (5 bases). CDR3 length: 18 amino acids. CDR1 is PRHDT, CDR2 FYEKMQ, per germline (reference sequence). The V gene lost 1 base and the J gene lost 4 bases, with 19 bases spanning the gap.

This chain joins TRBV6-5 and TRBJ2-7; the match to TRBD2 covers 7 bases. Germline trimming cut 5 bases from V and 0 bases from J; bases unmatched to any gene: 4. Germline CDR1 MNHEY, CDR2 SVGAGI. This CDR3 has 14 amino acids. The CDR3 sequence is CASSPGGSSYEQYF. CDR3 coding DNA: TGTGCCAGCAGTCCGGGCGGGAGCTCCTACGAGCAGTACTTC.

CDR3 loop: CASSRLAGEDTQYF. DNA for the CDR3: TGTGCCAGCTCCAGACTAGCGGGGGAGGATACGCAGTATTTT. The V call is TRBV18, the J call TRBJ2-3; 12 positions match TRBD2. The CDR3 consists of 14 residues. Looked up from germline, CDR1 is KGHSH and CDR2 is LQKENI. V lost 6 bases and J lost 6; bases outside the gene matches: 4.

The chain joins TRBV7-8 to TRBJ2-5; 9 nucleotides match TRBD2. Germline loops: CDR1 SGHVS, CDR2 FQNEAQ. The junction had 12 bases not matched to a gene; V was cut back by 5 bases and J by 2 bases. The CDR3 loop spans 17 amino acids. CDR3 in amino acids: CASSVRGGIISQETQYF. The DNA for the CDR3 is TGTGCCAGCAGCGTGCGGGGGGGCATCATCTCTCAAGAGACCCAGTACTTC.

V is TRBV5-1 and J is TRBJ1-4, with D possibly being TRBD1 (5 bases). Germline CDR1 reads SGHRS; CDR2 reads YFSETQ. The V gene lost 2 bases and the J gene lost 8 bases, with 7 bases spanning the gap. This CDR3 contains 12 residues. CDR3 loop: CASSFGAEKLFF. The CDR3 DNA reads TGCGCCAGCAGCTTTGGGGCAGAAAAACTGTTTTTT.

The chain has TRBV5-1 and TRBJ2-5; 9 bases are shared with TRBD1. The CDR3 spans 15 residues. Trimming removed 4 bases from V and 3 bases from J; junction bases left unmatched: 7. Per germline, CDR1 SGHRS and CDR2 YFSETQ. In nucleotides, the CDR3 is TGCGCCAGCAGCCCCGTTTGGACAGGGGAAGAGACCCAGTACTTC. Its protein is CASSPVWTGEETQYF. Drawing the rest from reference TRBV5-1 and TRBJ2-5, the complete variable domain is KAGVTQTPRYLIKTRGQQVTLSCSPISGHRSVSWYQQTPGQGLQFLFEYFSETQRNKGNFPGRFSGRQFSNSRSEMNVSTLELGDSALYLCASSPVWTGEETQYFGPGTRLLVL.

This clone came up once. The chain is built from TRBV18 and TRBJ2-1, with 9 bases fitting TRBD1. V was clipped by 6 bases and J by 6 bases; unmatched bases: 9. Germline lookup yields CDR1 KGHSH and CDR2 LQKENI. The CDR3 is made up of 15 amino acids. The CDR3 region is CASSYGTGIRNEQFF. The CDR3, as DNA: TGTGCCAGCTCCTACGGGACAGGGATCCGCAATGAGCAGTTCTTC.

This clone turned up a few times. J is TRBJ1-4 and V is TRBV5-1; 7 positions agree with TRBD1. CDR1 SGHRS and CDR2 YFSETQ come from the germline V gene. This CDR3 is built from 13 residues. The V gene end was trimmed by 4 bases and the J gene end by 5 bases; junction bases not matched to a gene: 2. The CDR3 DNA sequence: TGCGCCAGCAGCCGGGACAGAAATGAAAAACTGTTTTTT. Protein sequence: CASSRDRNEKLFF.

The gene calls are TRBV6-5 and TRBJ2-2; TRBD2 matches 8 bases. The junction had 6 bases not matched to a gene; V was cut back by 7 bases and J by 2 bases. Germline CDR1 reads MNHEY; CDR2 reads SVGAGI. There are 15 residues in the CDR3. The CDR3 DNA follows: TGTGCCAGCAATGTGGCGGGGGGTAACACCGGGGAGCTGTTTTTT. Translating gives CASNVAGGNTGELFF.

The J gene is TRBJ1-3, the V gene TRBV5-1; 7 positions match TRBD1. CDR1 is SGHRS, CDR2 YFSETQ, per germline. Germline trimming cut 3 bases from V and 4 bases from J; bases unmatched to any gene: 4. The CDR3 contains 14 residues. CDR3 nucleotide sequence: TGCGCCAGCAGCTACGGGACAGAAGGAAACACCATATATTTT. Protein product: CASSYGTEGNTIYF.

The chain recombines TRBV6-6 with TRBJ2-5; TRBD1 is a possible D gene (6 bases). CDR1 is MNHNY and CDR2 is SVGAGI in the germline V gene (reference sequence). The CDR3 runs 11 residues. Trimming removed 10 bases from V and 5 bases from J, with 11 bases in between. The CDR3 spells CATRGAETQYF. CDR3 nucleotides: TGTGCCACCAGGGGCGCGGAGACCCAGTACTTC.

The rearrangement uses TRBV6-1 and TRBJ1-5, with a tentative D call TRBD1 (6 bases). Germline CDR1 is MNHNS and CDR2 is SASEGT. The length of the CDR3 is 16 residues. V dropped 2 bases and J dropped 5 bases, with 16 bases sitting between them. CDR3 region: CASSEPYRDKHQPQHF. The CDR3 DNA is TGTGCCAGCAGTGAACCCTACCGGGACAAACATCAGCCCCAGCATTTT.

The DNA of the CDR3 is TGTGCCAGCAGCCCAACCCCGGGACTAGTTGGCACAGATACGCAGTATTTT. Its translation is CASSPTPGLVGTDTQYF. The chain is built from TRBV6-8 and TRBJ2-3; the match to TRBD2 covers 8 bases. J lost 1 base, V lost 6 bases, and 12 bases had no gene match. Germline assignment: CDR1 MNHGY and CDR2 SAAAGT. The CDR3 length is 17 residues.

The chain uses TRBV28 and TRBJ2-3; 7 bases are a match to TRBD2. V lost 2 bases to trimming and J lost 9 bases; unmatched junction nucleotides: 2. Germline CDR1 and CDR2: MDHEN and SYDVKM. This CDR3 region has 12 residues. The CDR3, as DNA: TGTGCCAGCAGTTTAAGACTAGCAACGCAGTATTTT. Protein: CASSLRLATQYF.

The chain links TRBV19 to TRBJ1-2; 9 bases are a match to TRBD1. Per germline, CDR1 LNHDA and CDR2 SQIVND (reference sequence). There are 14 residues in the CDR3. V lost 5 bases, J lost 2 bases, and 3 bases stayed unmatched. The CDR3 spells CASSLTGGNYGYTF. The CDR3 DNA reads as TGTGCCAGTAGTTTGACAGGGGGAAACTATGGCTACACCTTC. Full variable domain (rest looked up from reference TRBV19 and TRBJ1-2): DGGITQSPKYLFRKEGQNVTLSCEQNLNHDAMYWYRQDPGQGLRLIYYSQIVNDFQKGDIAEGYSVSREKKESFPLTVTSAQKNPTAFYLCASSLTGGNYGYTFGSGTRLTVV.

This clone was seen more than once but under ten times. For the CDR3, the DNA is TGTGCCAGCAGAGCCCATAGCGGGAGAGAGACCCAGTACTTC. Residues: CASRAHSGRETQYF. This sequence joins TRBV28 and TRBJ2-5, with TRBD2 matching over 9 bases. The CDR3 is 14 amino acids. Germline CDR1 and CDR2: MDHEN and SYDVKM. V lost 6 bases to trimming and J lost 4 bases; unmatched junction nucleotides: 6. The full variable domain, rest sourced from reference TRBV28 and TRBJ2-5, is DVKVTQSSRYLVKRTGEKVFLECVQDMDHENMFWYRQDPGLGLRLIYFSYDVKMKEKGDIPEGYSVSREKKERFSLILESASTNQTSMYLCASRAHSGRETQYFGPGTRLLVL.

This chain uses TRBV11-2 with TRBJ2-5; D may be TRBD1 (6 bases). The V gene lost 0 bases and the J gene lost 7 bases, with 18 bases spanning the gap. The CDR3 has 16 amino acids. Germline V gives CDR1 SGHAT, CDR2 FQNNGV. CDR3 region: CASSLDLARQGGTQYF. The DNA of the CDR3 is TGTGCCAGCAGCTTAGATCTTGCGAGACAAGGGGGGACCCAGTACTTC.

The V and J genes are TRBV29-1 and TRBJ1-2; TRBD1 matches at 8 bases. V dropped 3 bases and J dropped 6; count of bases not matched to a gene: 9. The CDR3 has 14 residues. Germline-derived CDR1 and CDR2 are SQVTM and ANQGSEA. The CDR3 DNA reads as TGCAGCGTTGAGGAGCCGGGACAGGCGAATGGCTACACCTTC. It encodes CSVEEPGQANGYTF.